Below are 30 T cell receptor beta chains sequenced from a single sample in a study of identical twins. MiXCR was run by TCRdb on the 5' RACE reads, yielding one entry per CDR3 protein. Of around 370,000 distinct CDR3 sequences in the sample, about 10% were seen once. Sequenced sample: naive T cells sorted from blood. These TCRs come from a woman aged 45-60 years in good health.

This clonotype was counted at least ten times. J is TRBJ2-2 and V is TRBV12-3 or TRBV12-4; D is perhaps TRBD1 (5 bases). Between the trimmed V and J ends, which lost 5 bases and 5 bases, there was a span of 9 bases. The CDR3 has 13 amino acids. Written as DNA, the CDR3 is TGTGCCAGCAGTCTGACAGAGACCGGGGAGCTGTTTTTT. Translated, it gives CASSLTETGELFF.

This clonotype was found a few times. The V and J genes are TRBV11-3 and TRBJ2-1, with 9 bases aligning to TRBD2. Germline values: CDR1 SGHNT, CDR2 YENEEA. The CDR3 consists of 15 residues. V was pared by 6 bases and J by 3 bases, with 6 bases of the junction left unmatched. CDR3 coding DNA: TGTGCCAGCAGGTCGGCTAGCGGGATCTACAATGAGCAGTTCTTC. Residues: CASRSASGIYNEQFF.

This clonotype came up a few times. The chain uses TRBV11-3 and TRBJ2-7, with D perhaps TRBD1 (6 bases). V was pared by 6 bases and J by 2 bases, with 11 bases between. CDR1 and CDR2 (germline): SGHNT, YENEEA. The CDR3 is made up of 13 amino acids. The CDR3 protein is CASSRTVTYEQYV. As DNA, the CDR3 is TGTGCCAGCAGTCGGACAGTGACCTACGAGCAGTACGTC.

The chain combines TRBV7-8 with TRBJ1-5, with D maybe TRBD1 (6 bases). The V and J ends lost 5 bases and 0 bases respectively, with 17 bases between them. Germline CDR1 reads SGHVS; CDR2 reads FQNEAQ. The CDR3 consists of 17 residues. This CDR3 reads CASSTGRTENSNQPQHF. The DNA for the CDR3 is TGTGCCAGCAGCACCGGTCGGACAGAAAATAGCAATCAGCCCCAGCATTTT. The whole variable domain, filled in from reference TRBV7-8 and TRBJ1-5, reads GAGVSQSPRYKVAKRGQDVALRCDPISGHVSLFWYQQALGQGPEFLTYFQNEAQLDKSGLPSDRFFAERPEGSVSTLKIQRTQQEDSAVYLCASSTGRTENSNQPQHFGDGTRLSIL.

About this clonotype: This CDR3 is missing its conserved last phenylalanine or tryptophan, likely due to a read error. CDR3 region: CASSHNTGELFL. The CDR3 DNA is TGTGCCAGCAGTCATAACACCGGGGAGCTGTTTCTT. The chain recombines TRBV27 with TRBJ2-2; D unclear. Between the trimmed V and J ends, which lost 5 bases and 2 bases, there was a span of 3 bases. This CDR3 has 12 residues. The germline V gene encodes CDR1 MNHEY and CDR2 SMNVEV (reference sequence).

This chain links TRBV30 with TRBJ2-5, with D possibly being TRBD2 (5 bases). Trimming left V 5 bases short and J 4 bases short, with 17 bases between. Germline lookup yields CDR1 GTSNPN and CDR2 SVGIG (reference sequence). CDR3 length equals 14 residues. The CDR3 reads CAWLSMGATETQYF. In DNA, the CDR3 is TGTGCCTGGTTATCCATGGGAGCAACAGAGACCCAGTACTTC.

The chain has TRBV12-3 or TRBV12-4 and TRBJ1-2; D may be TRBD1 (5 bases). V shed 5 bases and J shed 5 bases, with 15 bases lying between them. The CDR3 length is 14 residues. In DNA, the CDR3 is TGTGCCAGCAGTGCCGCCGGGGCCTTTTATGGCTACACCTTC. Translated: CASSAAGAFYGYTF.

This clonotype was recorded at least ten times. This CDR3 reads CASSPNGQPQHF. CDR3 bases: TGTGCCAGCTCCCCCAACGGCCAGCCCCAGCATTTT. The chain employs TRBV27 and TRBJ1-5; the D is unclear. This CDR3 has 12 residues. Germline CDR1 is MNHEY and CDR2 is SMNVEV (reference sequence). V was clipped by 8 bases and J by 7 bases, with 12 bases between them.

This clonotype was picked up many times. CDR3 protein: CASSPGGGPDTQYF. Written as DNA, the CDR3 is TGCGCCAGCAGCCCGGGGGGGGGTCCAGATACGCAGTATTTT. The rearrangement links TRBV5-1 to TRBJ2-3, with 8 bases that match TRBD2. The V and J ends lost 4 bases and 4 bases, in that order; junction bases with no gene match: 5. The CDR3 loop spans 14 amino acids. Per the germline V gene, CDR1 is SGHRS and CDR2 is YFSETQ.

This clonotype was observed many times. The V gene is TRBV3-1, the J gene TRBJ2-7; no reliable D call. Trimming stripped 4 bases from V and 2 bases from J, with 12 bases between. CDR3 length: 14 amino acids. Per the germline V gene, CDR1 is LGHDT and CDR2 is YNNKEL (reference sequence). The chain's CDR3 is CASSRGGTTYEQYF. The DNA of the CDR3 is TGTGCCAGCAGCCGAGGCGGAACAACCTACGAGCAGTACTTC.

This clonotype was counted at least ten times. The rearrangement uses TRBV4-1 and TRBJ2-1, with 16 bases matching TRBD2. Germline V gene lookup returns CDR1 MGHRA and CDR2 YSYEKL. This CDR3 is built from 17 residues. V lost 0 bases and J lost 8; bases outside the gene matches: 4. CDR3 protein: CASSQDGTSGRAYEQFF. Written as DNA, the CDR3 is TGCGCCAGCAGCCAAGATGGGACTAGCGGGAGGGCCTATGAGCAGTTCTTC.

The chain carries TRBV30 and TRBJ2-5; 7 nucleotides line up with TRBD1. The CDR3 runs to 14 residues. Germline values: CDR1 GTSNPN, CDR2 SVGIG (reference sequence). With V trimmed by 4 bases and J by 0 bases, 5 bases remained unmatched. The chain's CDR3 is CAWTSGTDQETQYF. Written as DNA, the CDR3 is TGTGCCTGGACCTCAGGGACAGACCAAGAGACCCAGTACTTC.

This clonotype was observed many times. This sequence joins TRBV20-1 and TRBJ1-5, with no clear D. V lost 0 bases to trimming and J lost 4 bases, with 7 bases between them. This CDR3 has 13 residues. The germline V gene encodes CDR1 DFQATT and CDR2 SNEGSKA (reference sequence). CDR3 protein: CSARDGWNQPQHF. In DNA, the CDR3 is TGCAGTGCTAGAGACGGCTGGAATCAGCCCCAGCATTTT.

This clonotype has a count of ten or more. The rearrangement joins TRBV29-1 to TRBJ1-4, with 9 nucleotides matching TRBD1. CDR3 length: 12 amino acids. The V gene's germline CDR1 is SQVTM and CDR2 ANQGSEA. The chain's CDR3 is CSADRGDEKLFF. The CDR3 DNA sequence: TGCAGTGCCGACAGGGGGGATGAAAAACTGTTTTTT.

This chain links TRBV20-1 with TRBJ2-3; weak D call: TRBD2 (6 bases). Germline assignment: CDR1 DFQATT and CDR2 SNEGSKA (reference sequence). Trimming took 6 bases from V and 2 from J, leaving 15 bases between them. The CDR3 totals 14 residues. The CDR3 DNA is TGCAGTGCCTGGGACTTGAAAACCACAGATACGCAGTATTTT. Translation: CSAWDLKTTDTQYF.

The chain carries TRBV7-9 and TRBJ2-3, with 9 bases fitting TRBD2. Germline V gene lookup returns CDR1 SEHNR and CDR2 FQNEAQ (reference sequence). The CDR3 is 15 residues long. The trim removed 5 bases at V and 6 bases at J, leaving 9 bases unmatched. The CDR3 region is CASSIGTSLGDTQYF. For the CDR3, the DNA is TGTGCCAGCAGCATCGGGACTAGCCTGGGGGATACGCAGTATTTT.

This clonotype came up a few times. CDR3: CASSPSGTVYNEQFF. DNA for the CDR3: TGCGCCAGCAGTCCTAGCGGGACAGTCTACAATGAGCAGTTCTTC. This chain joins TRBV5-1 and TRBJ2-1; TRBD2 matches 9 bases. V dropped 5 bases and J dropped 3; count of bases not matched to a gene: 6. The CDR3 spans 15 residues. Per the germline V gene, CDR1 is SGHRS and CDR2 is YFSETQ.

This clonotype came up a few times. The chain links TRBV6-1 to TRBJ2-7; 11 bases are a match to TRBD1. Germline CDR1 reads MNHNS; CDR2 reads SASEGT. This CDR3 region has 15 residues. Trimming took 4 bases from V and 4 from J; bases not matched to a gene: 6. Here the CDR3 DNA reads TGTGCCAGCAGTGTAACGGGACAGGGGGGATACGAGCAGTACTTC. It is translated as CASSVTGQGGYEQYF.

The rearrangement uses TRBV28 and TRBJ2-3, with 7 nucleotides matching TRBD2. The J segment lost 2 bases and the V segment lost 6 bases, leaving 8 bases of the junction unmatched. Germline loops: CDR1 MDHEN, CDR2 SYDVKM. The CDR3 contains 15 residues. The CDR3, as DNA: TGTGCCAGCAGCCGGACTAGTCCCATCACAGATACGCAGTATTTT. As protein: CASSRTSPITDTQYF.

J is TRBJ2-1 and V is TRBV29-1; 16 bases are shared with TRBD2. The ends lost 7 bases at V and 7 bases at J; junction bases unmatched: 13. Germline V lookup: CDR1 SQVTM, CDR2 ANQGSEA. The CDR3 spans 17 residues. CDR3 sequence (DNA): TGCAGCGCGGTGGGACGCGGGACTAGCGGGAGGGTAAATGAGCAGTTCTTC. It encodes CSAVGRGTSGRVNEQFF.

This clonotype was detected many times. The rearrangement links TRBV28 to TRBJ2-3; perhaps TRBD2 as D (5 bases). This CDR3 has 14 amino acids. CDR1 and CDR2 (germline): MDHEN, SYDVKM. V shed 3 bases and J shed 1 base, with 8 bases lying between them. In DNA, the CDR3 is TGTGCCAGCAGTTTTCTAGCAGGCACAGATACGCAGTATTTT. Protein product: CASSFLAGTDTQYF.

This clonotype was seen a few times. The chain is built from TRBV6-5 and TRBJ2-2, with D possibly being TRBD1 (6 bases). Between the trimmed V and J ends, which lost 3 bases and 6 bases, there was a span of 14 bases. Germline lookup yields CDR1 MNHEY and CDR2 SVGAGI. This CDR3 has 15 residues. As DNA, the CDR3 is TGTGCCAGCAGTTATGGGATTTCAGGGGCCGGGGAGCTGTTTTTT. Encoded protein: CASSYGISGAGELFF.

V gene TRBV4-1 combines with J gene TRBJ2-1; 9 nucleotides agree with TRBD2. V shed 2 bases and J 1 base; nucleotides not matched to a gene: 6. The CDR3 runs 17 residues. Germline values: CDR1 MGHRA, CDR2 YSYEKL. CDR3 residues: CASSQQGAGGSYNEQFF. CDR3 coding DNA: TGCGCCAGCAGCCAACAGGGCGCGGGAGGGTCCTACAATGAGCAGTTCTTC.

J is TRBJ2-4 and V is TRBV5-1, with 14 bases matching TRBD2. V dropped 4 bases and J dropped 6; count of bases not matched to a gene: 6. Germline loops: CDR1 SGHRS, CDR2 YFSETQ. The CDR3 is 16 amino acids. The CDR3 DNA is TGCGCCAGCAGCGGGGGACTAGCGGGAGCTGGAAACATTCAGTACTTC. Protein sequence: CASSGGLAGAGNIQYF.

This clonotype occurred many times. This chain uses TRBV12-5 with TRBJ1-1, with 10 bases aligning to TRBD1. The length of the CDR3 is 17 residues. With V trimmed by 6 bases and J by 0 bases, 10 bases remained unmatched. CDR1 and CDR2 (germline): LGHNT, FRNRAP. CDR3 bases: TGTGCTAGTGGACCCGACAGGGGGCTAGCTATGAACACTGAAGCTTTCTTT. Protein product: CASGPDRGLAMNTEAFF.

This clonotype appeared many times. The junction and the germline gene differ at one end; a read error may be behind it. V gene TRBV7-2 combines with J gene TRBJ2-3, with D perhaps TRBD2 (6 bases). Germline CDR1 reads SGHTA; CDR2 reads FQGNSA. This CDR3 comprises 14 residues. CDR3 in DNA: TGTGCCACCAGCCTGGTGGTGGGAGGAGATACGCAGTATTTT. It encodes CATSLVVGGDTQYF.

This clonotype appeared a few times. The CDR3 sequence is CASSKCGGSYEQYV. The CDR3 DNA is TGTGCCAGCAGCAAATGCGGGGGATCCTACGAGCAGTACGTC. The V call is TRBV21-1, the J call TRBJ2-7. TRBV21-1 is designated a pseudogene. The CDR3 totals 14 residues.

This clonotype came up many times. The V gene is TRBV9, the J gene TRBJ2-7, with no clear D. Trimming stripped 0 bases from V and 3 bases from J, with 7 bases between. CDR3 size: 13 residues. CDR1 and CDR2 from the germline V gene are SGDLS and YYNGEE. Here the CDR3 reads CASSVGDRYEQYF. The CDR3 DNA reads TGTGCCAGCAGCGTAGGGGATCGCTACGAGCAGTACTTC.

At least ten counts were recorded for this clonotype. The chain links TRBV5-1 to TRBJ2-3, with 8 bases lining up with TRBD2. Per germline, CDR1 SGHRS and CDR2 YFSETQ. The CDR3 consists of 18 residues. V shed 0 bases, J shed 2 bases, and the junction held 11 bases outside the gene matches. The CDR3 nucleotides are TGCGCCAGCAGCTTGGCCCTGATCGGGACTAGTCACACAGATACGCAGTATTTT. It translates to CASSLALIGTSHTDTQYF.

The table lists this clonotype with a few counts. The rearrangement links TRBV5-1 to TRBJ2-1; 8 nucleotides align to TRBD2. V lost 4 bases, J lost 3 bases, and 6 bases stayed unmatched. The germline V gene encodes CDR1 SGHRS and CDR2 YFSETQ. CDR3 length: 15 residues. This CDR3 is CASSVTSGGYNEQFF. The DNA of the CDR3 is TGCGCCAGCAGCGTAACTAGCGGAGGCTACAATGAGCAGTTCTTC.